The 21 T cell receptor beta chains below come from one sample, sequenced in a study of OX40 agonist ivuxolimab in advanced cancers. Produced via immunoSEQ multiplex PCR; TCRdb's table is partial and in-frame only. The sample lists 21,000 or so clones; over 75% were seen once. This material consisted of CD4+ or CD8+ T cells sorted from blood, taken in a trial of the OX40 agonist ivuxolimab. These receptors were taken from an adult with an advanced solid tumor such as melanoma, head and neck, liver or kidney cancer.

This clone was observed once. The chain combines TRBV4-1 with TRBJ2-1; D may correspond to TRBD1 or TRBD2 (6 bases each). The CDR3 totals 14 residues. The V gene lost 5 bases and the J gene lost 8 bases, with 16 bases spanning the gap. Germline V gene lookup returns CDR1 MGHRA and CDR2 YSYEKL. The CDR3 DNA reads as TGCGCCAGCAGCTTCCGACGGGGGCCACATGAGCAGTTCTTC. Residues: CASSFRRGPHEQFF.

The chain is built from TRBV5-6 and TRBJ1-6; weak D call: TRBD1 (5 bases). CDR3 length: 17 amino acids. Germline CDR1 is SGHDT and CDR2 is YYEEEE. Between the trimmed V and J ends, which lost 0 bases and 0 bases, there was a span of 10 bases. The CDR3 nucleotides are TGTGCCAGCAGCTTGGGAAGGGGCAGCTCCTATAATTCACCCCTCCACTTT. Translating gives CASSLGRGSSYNSPLHF.

The chain links TRBV27 to TRBJ2-1, with D perhaps TRBD1 (6 bases). The germline V gene has CDR1 MNHEY and CDR2 SMNVEV (reference sequence). The germline V and J ends were trimmed by 2 bases and 10 bases, with 15 bases remaining between them. The CDR3 runs to 14 residues. The CDR3 reads CASSLASGEREQFF. The CDR3 DNA is TGTGCCAGCAGTTTAGCCTCAGGGGAGAGGGAGCAGTTCTTC.

The chain links TRBV7-6 to TRBJ2-7, with 11 nucleotides matching TRBD1. CDR1 is SGHVS, CDR2 FNYEAQ, per germline. V shed 5 bases, J shed 1 base, and the junction held 7 bases outside the gene matches. CDR3 length: 16 residues. The DNA of the CDR3 is TGTGCCAGCAGCGGAGCCGGGACAGGGGGTTCCTACGAGCAGTACTTC. Amino acids: CASSGAGTGGSYEQYF.

The chain joins TRBV5-1 to TRBJ2-7; D is uncertain. The germline V gene has CDR1 SGHRS and CDR2 YFSETQ. V shed 0 bases and J shed 4 bases, with 14 bases lying between them. The CDR3 runs to 15 residues. The CDR3, as DNA: TGCGCCAGCAGCTTGGATGCCAGGTCCGGGTACGAGCAGTACTTC. Protein: CASSLDARSGYEQYF.

The rearrangement joins TRBV9 to TRBJ1-2; a possible D gene is TRBD1 (5 bases). V lost 4 bases to trimming and J lost 4 bases, with 17 bases between them. Germline-derived CDR1 and CDR2 are SGDLS and YYNGEE. The CDR3 extends over 15 amino acids. This CDR3 reads CASSSGGTPIYGYTF. The CDR3 coding sequence is TGTGCCAGCAGCTCAGGAGGGACGCCGATCTATGGCTACACCTTC.

This CDR3 reads CASSYVAKNIQYF. The CDR3 nucleotides read TGTGCCAGTTCTTACGTAGCCAAAAACATTCAGTACTTC. The chain couples TRBV28 to TRBJ2-4; no firm D call. The CDR3 consists of 13 residues. Trimming took off 9 bases at V and 0 bases at J, with 9 bases between the two ends. Germline CDR1 reads MDHEN; CDR2 reads SYDVKM.

V usage is TRBV10-1 and J usage is TRBJ2-1; TRBD2 might be the D (5 bases). The CDR3 has 15 amino acids. Trimming stripped 4 bases from V and 1 base from J, with 11 bases between. The germline CDR1 and CDR2 sequences are WNHNN and SYGVQD (reference sequence). CDR3 bases: TGCGCCAGCAGTGCTTCTAGGGAGTCCTACAATGAGCAGTTCTTC. Amino acid sequence: CASSASRESYNEQFF.

J is TRBJ2-1 and V is TRBV7-6, with 10 bases matching TRBD2. Germline CDR1 and CDR2: SGHVS and FNYEAQ. The CDR3 sequence is 17 residues long. Unmatched junction bases numbered 17, after V lost 8 bases and J lost 7 bases. Written as DNA, the CDR3 is TGTGCCAGCGGACTGCGGGGTAGCGGGAGGCTGGGGAATGAGCAGTTCTTC. Translation: CASGLRGSGRLGNEQFF.

The V and J genes are TRBV19 and TRBJ2-7, with 10 bases fitting TRBD1. This CDR3 comprises 14 residues. The germline V gene has CDR1 LNHDA and CDR2 SQIVND (reference sequence). The V gene end was trimmed by 5 bases and the J gene end by 2 bases; junction bases not matched to a gene: 3. The CDR3 spells CASSPGQGPYEQYF. The CDR3 nucleotides are TGTGCCAGTAGTCCGGGACAGGGGCCCTACGAGCAGTACTTC.

The rearrangement joins TRBV19 to TRBJ1-2; D unresolved. The germline V gene has CDR1 LNHDA and CDR2 SQIVND (reference sequence). V lost 6 bases to trimming and J lost 5 bases, with 10 bases between them. The CDR3 totals 12 residues. The CDR3 sequence is CASRAGWYGYTF. As DNA, the CDR3 is TGTGCCAGTAGAGCGGGTTGGTATGGCTACACCTTC.

Here the CDR3 reads CSVERVGGITDTQYF. As DNA, the CDR3 is TGCAGCGTTGAGAGGGTGGGGGGTATCACAGATACGCAGTATTTT. The chain has TRBV29-1 and TRBJ2-3; D is perhaps TRBD2 (6 bases). The germline V gene encodes CDR1 SQVTM and CDR2 ANQGSEA. The V gene lost 3 bases and the J gene lost 2 bases, with 15 bases spanning the gap. There are 15 residues in the CDR3.

The V call is TRBV30, the J call TRBJ2-5; 10 nucleotides line up with TRBD1. V shed 7 bases, J shed 3 bases, and the junction held 5 bases outside the gene matches. The germline CDR1 and CDR2 sequences are GTSNPN and SVGIG (reference sequence). The CDR3 covers 13 residues. Here the CDR3 reads CASTGGREETQYF. As DNA, the CDR3 is TGTGCCTCGACAGGGGGCAGGGAAGAGACCCAGTACTTC.

The chain links TRBV11-1 to TRBJ1-1, with D perhaps matching TRBD1 (5 bases). The V gene's germline CDR1 is SGHAT and CDR2 FQDESV (reference sequence). The CDR3 totals 16 residues. Trimming shortened V by 1 base and J by 5 bases, and 17 bases separated the two germline ends. Here the CDR3 DNA reads TGTGCCAGCAGCTTAGTGGCGGGACTTAAGGAGACTGAAGCTTTCTTT. Translation gives CASSLVAGLKETEAFF. Based on the CDR3 plus reference TRBV11-1 and TRBJ1-1, the full variable domain is EAEVAQSPRYKITEKSQAVAFWCDPISGHATLYWYRQILGQGPELLVQFQDESVVDDSQLPKDRFSAERLKGVDSTLKIQPAELGDSAMYLCASSLVAGLKETEAFFGQGTRLTVV.

In this sample, this clone turned up a few times. The V call is TRBV7-3, the J call TRBJ1-1; D might be TRBD1 (5 bases). Trimming took 2 bases from V and 4 from J, leaving 11 bases between them. The V gene's germline CDR1 is SGHTA and CDR2 FQGTGA. This CDR3 is 14 amino acids long. The CDR3 reads CASSLGTGITEAFF. The CDR3 DNA follows: TGTGCCAGCAGCTTAGGGACCGGGATCACTGAAGCTTTCTTT.

The chain carries TRBV6-5 and TRBJ2-1, with TRBD2 matching 13 bases. The V and J ends lost 2 bases and 10 bases, in that order; junction bases with no gene match: 2. CDR3 length: 14 residues. Germline CDR1 and CDR2: MNHEY and SVGAGI. The CDR3 loop reads CASSYGTSGIEQFF. The CDR3 DNA reads as TGTGCCAGCAGTTACGGGACTAGCGGGATAGAGCAGTTCTTC.

The chain has TRBV14 and TRBJ2-1, with TRBD1 matching over 9 bases. CDR3 length equals 16 residues. Germline CDR1 SGHDN, CDR2 FVKESK. V gave up 5 bases and J gave up 2 bases; unmatched junction bases: 7. The CDR3 DNA sequence: TGTGCCAGCAGCTCGCCCGGGACAGGGACCTACAATGAGCAGTTCTTC. This encodes CASSSPGTGTYNEQFF.

The chain links TRBV4-2 to TRBJ2-7, with D perhaps TRBD2 (6 bases). V dropped 1 base and J dropped 3 bases, with 7 bases sitting between them. CDR3 length: 13 amino acids. Germline loops: CDR1 LGHNA, CDR2 YNFKEQ. The CDR3 loop reads CASSQATSYEQYF. CDR3 coding DNA: TGTGCCAGCAGCCAAGCGACTAGCTACGAGCAGTACTTC.

The chain links TRBV6-5 to TRBJ2-3, with 8 bases matching TRBD2. V was pared by 2 bases and J by 2 bases, with 3 bases of the junction left unmatched. Germline CDR1 is MNHEY and CDR2 is SVGAGI. CDR3 length: 15 amino acids. The CDR3 DNA follows: TGTGCCAGCAGTTACACGGGGGGGGCCACAGATACGCAGTATTTT. Amino acids: CASSYTGGATDTQYF.

This clone was detected only once. J is TRBJ1-1 and V is TRBV5-5; D not certain. Trimming left V 2 bases short and J 7 bases short, with 12 bases between. Per the germline V gene, CDR1 is SGHKS and CDR2 is YYEKEE (reference sequence). The CDR3 is 13 amino acids. CDR3 DNA: TGTGCCAGCAGCTTTGAGGGTTGGAGTGAAGCTTTCTTT. Translated: CASSFEGWSEAFF.

The V and J genes are TRBV2 and TRBJ2-1; 13 bases fit TRBD2. From germline, CDR1 is SNHLY and CDR2 FYNNEI. This CDR3 has 17 residues. The junction had 11 bases not matched to a gene; V was cut back by 9 bases and J by 3 bases. The CDR3 bases are TGTGCCAGGCCGGGACTAGCGGGAACCTGGGACTACAATGAGCAGTTCTTC. Amino acid sequence: CARPGLAGTWDYNEQFF.